These 9 T cell receptor beta chains originate from one sample sequenced in a study of neurological immune-mediated disorders. TCRdb ran MiXCR on the 5' RACE reads and lists one entry per CDR3 protein. The sample consists of roughly 14,000 distinct CDR3 sequences, 10% of them appearing once. The sample comprised PBMCs. Receptors originate from a woman between 40 and 50 years old in good health.

This clonotype was detected a few times. The chain carries TRBV4-1 and TRBJ2-7; 10 bases agree with TRBD2. J gave up 6 bases and V 1 base, and 0 bases lay outside the gene matches. Germline CDR1 is MGHRA and CDR2 is YSYEKL. The CDR3 totals 13 residues. The CDR3 loop is CASSQGLAGEQYF. Here the CDR3 DNA reads TGCGCCAGCAGCCAAGGACTAGCGGGCGAGCAGTACTTC.

There are many counts of this clonotype. The chain recombines TRBV20-1 with TRBJ2-5; D gene uncertain. Germline-derived CDR1 and CDR2 are DFQATT and SNEGSKA (reference sequence). The CDR3 has 11 amino acids. Trimming took off 8 bases at V and 5 bases at J, with 12 bases between the two ends. The CDR3 spells CSSTLLETQYF. In nucleotides, the CDR3 is TGCAGTTCGACTCTGCTTGAGACCCAGTACTTC.

This clonotype was detected many times. The CDR3 is CSAAPEGPTDTQYF. CDR3 nucleotides: TGCAGTGCCGCACCCGAGGGACCCACAGATACGCAGTATTTT. This chain connects TRBV20-1 to TRBJ2-3, with D perhaps TRBD1 or TRBD2 (5 bases each). Germline V gives CDR1 DFQATT, CDR2 SNEGSKA (reference sequence). Deletions cut 6 bases from V and 2 bases from J, with 15 bases between. The length of the CDR3 is 14 residues.

This clonotype appeared many times. The genes are TRBV21-1 and TRBJ2-7; TRBD2, the table's D call, lacks a check against the DNA. TRBV21-1 is designated a pseudogene. The CDR3 is 16 amino acids. The CDR3 spells CASSKVQLAGAYEQYF. CDR3 coding DNA: TGTGCCAGCAGCAAAGTCCAACTAGCGGGGGCCTACGAGCAGTACTTC.

There are many counts of this clonotype. This chain uses TRBV5-1 with TRBJ1-2; D possibly corresponds to TRBD1 (5 bases). Trimming took 3 bases from V and 0 from J, leaving 12 bases between them. This CDR3 is built from 15 residues. Germline loops: CDR1 SGHRS, CDR2 YFSETQ. The CDR3 bases are TGCGCCAGCAGCTCGGTGGCAGGGTCTAACTATGGCTACACCTTC. It yields the protein CASSSVAGSNYGYTF.

At least ten counts were recorded for this clonotype. This rearrangement joins TRBV5-1 to TRBJ2-3, with D perhaps TRBD2 (6 bases). From germline, CDR1 is SGHRS and CDR2 YFSETQ. This CDR3 region has 18 residues. The ends were cut back, 4 bases at V and 0 bases at J, with 21 bases in the middle. DNA for the CDR3: TGCGCCAGCAGCCCAGGTACGGGGGTTCGAACTAGCACAGATACGCAGTATTTT. Translation gives CASSPGTGVRTSTDTQYF.

Many counts were recorded for this clonotype. This sequence joins TRBV5-1 and TRBJ2-2; 7 bases agree with TRBD1. Germline values: CDR1 SGHRS, CDR2 YFSETQ. The CDR3 has 16 amino acids. With 3 bases clipped from V and 6 bases from J, the junction kept 11 bases outside the gene matches. Here the CDR3 reads CASSSGQLTTSGELFF. The CDR3 coding sequence is TGCGCCAGCAGCTCGGGACAGCTCACAACCTCCGGGGAGCTGTTTTTT.

This clonotype was picked up many times. This chain links TRBV20-1 with TRBJ1-4; 10 bases are a match to TRBD1. The CDR3 loop spans 14 amino acids. The V gene's germline CDR1 is DFQATT and CDR2 SNEGSKA (reference sequence). V was clipped by 6 bases and J by 5 bases; unmatched bases: 6. CDR3 nucleotides: TGCAGTGCCCTGTCGGGACAGGGGAATGAAAAACTGTTTTTT. Amino acid sequence: CSALSGQGNEKLFF.

This clonotype has ten or more counts. The chain carries TRBV20-1 and TRBJ1-1; 11 nucleotides line up with TRBD1. Germline CDR1 and CDR2: DFQATT and SNEGSKA (reference sequence). This CDR3 spans 15 amino acids. V gave up 0 bases and J gave up 5 bases; unmatched junction bases: 5. CDR3 region: CSARDTRDRGTEAFF. CDR3 DNA sequence: TGCAGTGCTAGAGATACCCGGGACAGGGGGACTGAAGCTTTCTTT.